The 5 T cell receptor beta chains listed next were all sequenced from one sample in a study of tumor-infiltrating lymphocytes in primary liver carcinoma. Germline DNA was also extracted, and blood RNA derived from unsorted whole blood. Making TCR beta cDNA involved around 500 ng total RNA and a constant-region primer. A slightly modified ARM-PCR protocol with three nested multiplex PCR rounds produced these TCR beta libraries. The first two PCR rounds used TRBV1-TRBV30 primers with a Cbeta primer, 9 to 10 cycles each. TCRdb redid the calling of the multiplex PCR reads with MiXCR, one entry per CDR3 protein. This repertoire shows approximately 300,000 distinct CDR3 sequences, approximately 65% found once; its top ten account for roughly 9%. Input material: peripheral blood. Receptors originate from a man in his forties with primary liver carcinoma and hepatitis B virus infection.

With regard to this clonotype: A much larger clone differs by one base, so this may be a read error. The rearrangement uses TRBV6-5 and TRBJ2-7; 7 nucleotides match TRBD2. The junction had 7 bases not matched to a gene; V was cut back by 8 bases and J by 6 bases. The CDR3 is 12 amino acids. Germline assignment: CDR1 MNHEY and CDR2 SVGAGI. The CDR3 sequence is CASGLVGGEQYF. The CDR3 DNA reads TGTGCCAGCGGACTAGTGGGAGGCGAGCAGTACTTC.

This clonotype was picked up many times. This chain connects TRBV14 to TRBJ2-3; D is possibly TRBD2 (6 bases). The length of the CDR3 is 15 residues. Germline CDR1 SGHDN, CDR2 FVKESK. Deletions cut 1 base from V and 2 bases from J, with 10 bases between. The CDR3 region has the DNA TGTGCCAGCAGCCAAGCGGAGGGGTCCACAGATACGCAGTATTTT. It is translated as CASSQAEGSTDTQYF.

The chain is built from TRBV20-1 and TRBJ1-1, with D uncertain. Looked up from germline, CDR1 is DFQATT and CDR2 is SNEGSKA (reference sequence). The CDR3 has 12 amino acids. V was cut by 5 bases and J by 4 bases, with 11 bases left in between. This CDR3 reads CSAPTTGTEAFF. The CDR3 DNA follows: TGCAGTGCTCCCACGACGGGCACTGAAGCTTTCTTT.

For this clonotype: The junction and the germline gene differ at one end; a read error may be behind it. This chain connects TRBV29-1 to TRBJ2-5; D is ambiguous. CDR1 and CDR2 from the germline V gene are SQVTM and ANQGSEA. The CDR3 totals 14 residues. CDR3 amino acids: CSVVRPESEETQYF. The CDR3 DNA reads TGCAGTGTTGTACGTCCAGAATCCGAAGAGACCCAGTACTTC.

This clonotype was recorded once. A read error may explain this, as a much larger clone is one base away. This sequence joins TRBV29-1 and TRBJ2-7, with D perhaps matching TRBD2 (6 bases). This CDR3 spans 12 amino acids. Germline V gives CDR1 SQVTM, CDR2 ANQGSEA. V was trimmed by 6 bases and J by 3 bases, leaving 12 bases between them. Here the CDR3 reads CSVLNGSYEQYF. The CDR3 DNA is TGCAGCGTCTTAAACGGGAGCTACGAGCAGTACTTC.